This T cell receptor beta chain was captured by sequencing in a study of blood T cell repertoires in COVID-19 (dated by TCRdb to the early 2020s). Background for the entire study: Collaborator samples came from the United States, Italy and Spain and covered acute and convalescent phases of COVID-19. The material from the prospective study consisted of cDNA or gDNA derived from T cells, B-cell-depleted T cells, or PBMCs. Subjects who had been exposed to COVID-19, were actively infected with it, or had recovered from it provided the deeply sampled blood TCRbeta repertoires that made up the dataset. A freely available public database, intended as a resource for researchers studying the immune response to SARS-CoV-2, is where the repertoires were released. Samples came from the ongoing ImmuneRACE study (first 160 participants) plus 1,254 subjects from 6 global collaborators. Nearly every sample came with metadata listing a de-identified subject ID, COVID-19 status, age in years and sex. Where available, HLA class I and class II types were obtained from metadata supplied by the sample provider rather than from assay-based typing. What the research found in general, with its limitations: How much clinical and demographic metadata was included differed by source and by participant, and the metadata was provided uncurated.

Each collaborating institution followed its own protocols to collect whole blood in K2EDTA tubes. Collaborator samples were shipped for TCRbeta analysis as frozen whole blood, isolated PBMCs, or DNA extracted from either sample type. The CDR1 and CDR2 encoded by the germline V gene (reference sequence) are GTSNPN and SVGIG. The CDR3 measures 13 amino acids from cysteine to phenylalanine. The entry retains the CDR3 DNA only, 39 bases that are in frame from base 1. Relative to germline, V is 2 bases shorter and J is 8 bases shorter, with 15 bases between their ends. With respect to this clone: Its target antigen remains unknown. No much larger clone is present one base from it, and per-base qualities are unavailable.

The immunoSEQ Assay, a bias-controlled multiplex PCR, was used to amplify TCRbeta CDR3 regions from genomic DNA. In the paper's pipeline: The number of nucleated cells in each sample was estimated by amplification of reference gene primers within the assay. To quantify the absolute abundance of each unique TCRbeta CDR3 rearrangement, sequence reads were collapsed and filtered. For each sample, productive Simpson clonality was calculated by taking the square root of Simpson's diversity index across productive rearrangements. In TCRdb, the immuneACCESS table is reduced to in-frame sequences with V and J assigned. These tables do not hold every clone; where another copy was compared, an unresolved V gene accounts for under half, and the others remain unexplained. V and J calls plus clone size are reproduced from that table; the DNA served to infer D and trimming. This sample comprises about 140,000 clones, almost 85% of them detected only once. The top ten clones comprise 2.5% to 3% of the sample.

The chain is made from TRBV30 and TRBJ1-2, with the D gene call left open. The source material was peripheral blood. The TCR sequence derives from a man aged 45-65 years with acute or convalescent COVID-19. The sequenced DNA is TGTGCCTGGAGTACGGGAACGATTCGGGGCTACACCTTC. Its translation is CAWSTGTIRGYTF.